Following are 9 T cell receptor beta chains from one sample sequenced in a study of T cell responses to AZD1222 COVID-19 vaccine (dated by TCRdb to the early 2020s). Libraries came from the immunoSEQ multiplex PCR assay. The table was pulled from immuneACCESS by TCRdb, which kept in-frame rearrangements only. Such tables lose some clones; where checked, under half of the loss comes from unresolved V genes, and the rest has no known cause. The sample table contains under 100,000 clones; only one count was recorded for about 90% of them. Roughly 7% of the sample rests with the top ten. This specimen's time point label, interpreted: baseline before first vaccination. Taken with the paper, the label for treatment or condition translates to: meningococcal conjugate vaccine given as trial control. Sequencing used peripheral blood, obtained on day 0 of MenACWY control vaccination. The receptor set was obtained from an adult in good health.

This rearrangement joins TRBV12-3 or TRBV12-4 to TRBJ1-5, with a possible D match to TRBD1 (6 bases). V was clipped by 2 bases and J by 5 bases, with 7 bases between them. The CDR3 totals 13 residues. DNA for the CDR3: TGTGCCAGCAGTTTACAGGGGTATCAGCCCCAGCATTTT. Translated: CASSLQGYQPQHF.

V usage is TRBV4-1 and J usage is TRBJ1-2; no reliable D call. The CDR3 extends over 14 amino acids. Trimming shortened V by 4 bases and J by 5 bases, and 14 bases separated the two germline ends. CDR1 and CDR2 (germline): MGHRA, YSYEKL. CDR3 sequence (DNA): TGCGCCAGCAGCCCAGCGGTTCCGGGATATGGCTACACCTTC. This codes for CASSPAVPGYGYTF.

The sample holds a few counts of this clone. This rearrangement joins TRBV29-1 to TRBJ1-2, with D hard to call. Trimming removed 7 bases from V and 6 bases from J, with 15 bases in between. This CDR3 has 12 amino acids. Germline CDR1 SQVTM, CDR2 ANQGSEA. DNA for the CDR3: TGCAGCGCTTTCATGGGCCTTAATGGCTACACCTTC. Translation gives CSAFMGLNGYTF.

The chain uses TRBV18 and TRBJ2-5; 7 nucleotides line up with TRBD1. CDR3 size: 13 residues. In germline, CDR1 is KGHSH, CDR2 LQKENI. Trimming removed 5 bases from V and 5 bases from J; junction bases left unmatched: 5. CDR3 sequence (DNA): TGTGCCAGCTCAACAGGGGATCGCGAGACCCAGTACTTC. It codes for CASSTGDRETQYF.

The V call is TRBV7-2, the J call TRBJ2-1; 9 positions match TRBD2. The CDR3 extends over 19 amino acids. V lost 5 bases to trimming and J lost 0 bases; unmatched junction nucleotides: 14. Germline values: CDR1 SGHTA, CDR2 FQGNSA. The CDR3 loop reads CASSLKREDLGSSYNEQFF. The DNA for the CDR3 is TGTGCCAGCAGCCTGAAGCGGGAGGATCTGGGAAGCTCCTACAATGAGCAGTTCTTC.

This rearrangement joins TRBV5-4 to TRBJ2-5; D possibly corresponds to TRBD1 (6 bases). Trimming cost V 4 bases and J 2 bases, with 12 bases left between them. Germline CDR1 and CDR2: SGHNT and YYREEE (reference sequence). The CDR3 is 14 amino acids. CDR3: CASSIGQSQETQYF. The DNA of the CDR3 is TGTGCCAGCAGCATCGGACAGTCACAAGAGACCCAGTACTTC. Supplemented by reference TRBV5-4 and TRBJ2-5, the full variable domain reads ETGVTQSPTHLIKTRGQQVTLRCSSQSGHNTVSWYQQALGQGPQFIFQYYREEENGRGNFPPRFSGLQFPNYSSELNVNALELDDSALYLCASSIGQSQETQYFGPGTRLLVL.

V and J are TRBV6-1 and TRBJ2-2; no definite D call. Germline V gene sequence: CDR1 MNHNS, CDR2 SASEGT. The CDR3 sequence is 13 residues long. Trimming took off 2 bases at V and 4 bases at J, with 5 bases between the two ends. The CDR3 coding sequence is TGTGCCAGCAGTGAATCCCTCACCGGGGAGCTGTTTTTT. This encodes CASSESLTGELFF.

This clone was seen only a few times. Written as DNA, the CDR3 is TGTGCCAGCAGCCGGACAGGGGACAATAATTCACCCCTCCACTTT. Protein product: CASSRTGDNNSPLHF. The J gene is TRBJ1-6, the V gene TRBV3-1 (or the pseudogene TRBV3-2); 9 bases align to TRBD1. CDR1 is LGHDT, CDR2 YNNKEL, per germline (reference sequence). J lost 5 bases, V lost 4 bases, and 3 bases had no gene match. CDR3 length: 15 residues.

This sequence joins TRBV3-1 (or the pseudogene TRBV3-2) and TRBJ1-1, with TRBD1 as a possible D gene (5 bases). Between the trimmed V and J ends, which lost 2 bases and 4 bases, there was a span of 14 bases. Germline V gene sequence: CDR1 LGHDT, CDR2 YNNKEL (reference sequence). The CDR3 consists of 15 residues. In nucleotides, the CDR3 is TGTGCCAGCAGCCAATCTGGTCCAGGGAGCACTGAAGCTTTCTTT. Protein product: CASSQSGPGSTEAFF.